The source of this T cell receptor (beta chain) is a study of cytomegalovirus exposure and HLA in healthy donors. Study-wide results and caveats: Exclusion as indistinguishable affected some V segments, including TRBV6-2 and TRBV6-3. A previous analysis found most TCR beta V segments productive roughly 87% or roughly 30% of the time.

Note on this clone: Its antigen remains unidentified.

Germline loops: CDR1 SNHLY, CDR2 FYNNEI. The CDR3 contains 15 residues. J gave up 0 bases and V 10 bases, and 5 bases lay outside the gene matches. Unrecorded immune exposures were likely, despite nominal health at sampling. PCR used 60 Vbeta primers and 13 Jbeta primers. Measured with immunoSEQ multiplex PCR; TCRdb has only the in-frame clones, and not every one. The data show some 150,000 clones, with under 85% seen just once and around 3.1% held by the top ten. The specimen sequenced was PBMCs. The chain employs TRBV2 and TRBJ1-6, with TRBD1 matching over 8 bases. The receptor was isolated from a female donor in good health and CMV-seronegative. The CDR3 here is CATWTGSSYNSPLHF. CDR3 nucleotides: TGTGCCACTTGGACAGGGAGCTCCTATAATTCACCCCTCCACTTT.